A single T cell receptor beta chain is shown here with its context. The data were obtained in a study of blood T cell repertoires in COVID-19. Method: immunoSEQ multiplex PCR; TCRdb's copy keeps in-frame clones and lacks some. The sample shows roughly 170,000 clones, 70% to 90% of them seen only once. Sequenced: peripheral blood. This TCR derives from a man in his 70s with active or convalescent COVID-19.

The CDR3 sequence is CASSAGDRGEEKLFF. The CDR3 nucleotides are TGTGCCAGCAGTGCTGGGGACAGAGGGGAAGAGAAACTGTTTTTT. This sequence joins TRBV7-9 and TRBJ1-4; 7 bases agree with TRBD1. The CDR3 is 15 amino acids. Germline values: CDR1 SEHNR, CDR2 FQNEAQ (reference sequence). After removal of 6 bases from V and 11 bases from J, the junction contained 15 bases not matched to a gene.